This T cell receptor beta chain emerged from a study of CXCR3-negative and CXCR3-positive naive CD8 T cells. The study made its TRB cDNA libraries by 5' RACE, adding UMI labels. TCRdb re-called the 5' RACE reads and catalogs CDR3 proteins one per entry, DNA excluded. Its table records around 88,000 distinct CDR3 sequences. The CDR3 is made up of 16 amino acids. Germline V lookup: CDR1 MGHRA, CDR2 YSYEKL. Regarding the study as a whole: High diversity, comparable across both naive subsets, contrasted with much lower diversity in memory CD8+ cells. Partially decreased CXCR3 expression was recorded after cryopreservation, and fresh PBMCs were used in most assays. Against CXCR3-negative naive cells, CXCR3-positive naive cells showed more hydrophobic TRB CDR3s.

Triplicate approximately 300,000-cell sorts were made of each CD8+ T cell subset. CD45RO-CCR7+CD27+CD95- expression identified naive CD8+ T cells. As for this clonotype: Its target is unknown.

The chain carries TRBV4-1 and TRBJ2-7; with no DNA, the TCRdb D assignment of TRBD1 cannot be verified. The sample consisted of naive CXCR3+ CD8+ T cells from blood. The subset denotes: CD45RO-CCR7+CD27+CD95- naive CD8+ T cells expressing CXCR3 (TNR3+). This TCR derives from a human donor in good health. Some clones in this sample may be carry-over from other donors' samples. The CDR3 spells CASSQDRGQGSSEQYF.